This TCR beta chain emerged from a study of neurological immune-mediated disorders. TCRdb reanalysed the 5' RACE reads using MiXCR and keeps one entry per CDR3 protein. The sample yields over 45,000 distinct CDR3 sequences, 3% to 3.5% seen once. There are many counts of this clonotype. Germline V lookup: CDR1 SNHLY, CDR2 FYNNEI. The CDR3 is 13 residues long. V was trimmed by 5 bases and J by 10 bases, leaving 16 bases between them. This clonotype was sampled from a man aged 35 to 55 with multiple sclerosis. The rearrangement links TRBV2 to TRBJ2-3; D is perhaps TRBD2 (5 bases). The sequenced material came from PBMCs. The CDR3, as DNA: TGTGCCAGCAGTATGGACCCCGAGGGTTCGCAGTATTTT. Translated: CASSMDPEGSQYF.